Listed below are T cell receptor beta chains from one sample, sequenced in a study of shared clonotypes between healthy human individuals. Using immunoSEQ multiplex PCR, the repertoire was profiled, and TCRdb retains in-frame clones only, with some absent. The sample lists more than 2 million clones; around 93% were seen once. The sample consisted of naive CD8+ T cells from PBMCs. The receptor source for this set is a man between 18 and 35 years old in good health. Some clones in this sample may be carry-over from other donors' samples. The CDR3 runs from the conserved cysteine through the conserved F or W. A D gene is named only where the DNA matches it firmly. Clone size is given for some rows only: seen once, a few or many times, or a class if the clone is expanded.

CDR3nt,CDR3aa,v_gene,j_gene,d_gene,abundance
TGTGCCAGCAGCTTACCGGCCTACGAGCAGTACTTC,CASSLPAYEQYF,TRBV5-5,TRBJ2-7,-,-
TGTGCCAGCAGCTCCCGTTCTCCCAAGCCGGGGACTCCCATCTACGAGCAGTACTTC,CASSSRSPKPGTPIYEQYF,TRBV7-2,TRBJ2-7,-,-
TGTGCCAGCAGTTACTCTCAGAATGAGCAGTTCTTC,CASSYSQNEQFF,TRBV6-5,TRBJ2-1,-,-
TGTGCCAGCAGTTTATTCTCGAGGTCGCTCCACGAGCAGTACTTC,CASSLFSRSLHEQYF,TRBV27,TRBJ2-7,-,-
TGTGCCAGCAGTGAGTGGGTCCGGGGCCCCAGCTCCTACAATGAGCAGTTCTTC,CASSEWVRGPSSYNEQFF,TRBV2,TRBJ2-1,-,-
TGTGCCAGCAGCTTACAGGGGCCGGATGGCTACACCTTC,CASSLQGPDGYTF,TRBV7-2,TRBJ1-2,-,-
TGTGCCAGCACCATAATGGACAGGGGGTACGAGCAGTACTTC,CASTIMDRGYEQYF,TRBV7-9,TRBJ2-7,TRBD1,-
TGTGCCAGCAGTTTTCCTGGATTCGGCGGGGCCAACGTCCTGACTTTC,CASSFPGFGGANVLTF,TRBV28,TRBJ2-6,-,-
TGCAGCGTACTAGGGGGCGGGACTAGGCAGTTCTTC,CSVLGGGTRQFF,TRBV29-1,TRBJ2-1,-,-
TGTGCCAGCAGTTCGATATTCCGACAGGGCTCGGTCTCCTACGAGCAGTACTTC,CASSSIFRQGSVSYEQYF,TRBV28,TRBJ2-7,TRBD1,-
TGTGCCAGCAGTTTTCAGACTAGCGGGAGGGAGGCCAATGAGCAGTTCTTC,CASSFQTSGREANEQFF,TRBV27,TRBJ2-1,TRBD2,once
TGTGCCAGCAGCTCCCCTCCCTGGCGTGAAAAACTGTTTTTT,CASSSPPWREKLFF,TRBV7-8,TRBJ1-4,-,-
TGTGCCAGCAGCTCCGGACAGTTACCCCTGGGGGAGCAGTACTTC,CASSSGQLPLGEQYF,TRBV7-9,TRBJ2-7,-,-
TGTGCCAGCAGCCCAGGACTAAGCGGCAGCCCTTACAATGAGCAGTTCTTC,CASSPGLSGSPYNEQFF,TRBV7-3,TRBJ2-1,-,-
TGTGCCAGCAGTTTTCAGCCTACTGACAGGGGGTCCTACGAGCAGTACTTC,CASSFQPTDRGSYEQYF,TRBV27,TRBJ2-7,TRBD1,-
TGCAGCGTTCCAGCCCCAGATACGCAGTATTTT,CSVPAPDTQYF,TRBV29-1,TRBJ2-3,-,once
TGTGCCAGCAGTCCCTCGGTCGGCGGGAGGGGGTACGAGCAGTACTTC,CASSPSVGGRGYEQYF,TRBV27,TRBJ2-7,TRBD2,-
TGTGCCAGCAGCTTAACAGGGGTGGGTTCACCCCTCCACTTT,CASSLTGVGSPLHF,TRBV5-6,TRBJ1-6,TRBD1,-
TGCGCCAGCAGCCCTAGCGCTCTATACGAGCAGTACTTC,CASSPSALYEQYF,TRBV4-1,TRBJ2-7,-,-
TGCGCCAGCAGCCAAGTTGGGGGTAGCTACGAGCAGTACTTC,CASSQVGGSYEQYF,TRBV4-1,TRBJ2-7,-,-
TGTGCCAGCAGTCCCTGGACTAGCGGGAGTTCCTACGAGCAGTACTTC,CASSPWTSGSSYEQYF,TRBV2,TRBJ2-7,TRBD2,-
TGTGCCAGCAGCGCCGTTTCCTCTTTCTATGGCTACACCTTC,CASSAVSSFYGYTF,TRBV25-1,TRBJ1-2,-,-
TGTGCCAGTAGTAATGTGGAAAAACTGTTTTTT,CASSNVEKLFF,TRBV19,TRBJ1-4,-,-
TGTGCCAGCAGTGGTCTCGTCTCCGAGCAGTACTTC,CASSGLVSEQYF,TRBV2,TRBJ2-7,-,-
TGTGCCAGCAGTTACCGGGGGCCTAAGCCCCAGCATTTT,CASSYRGPKPQHF,TRBV6-5,TRBJ1-5,-,-
TGTGCCAGCTCACCAGGGTCCCCTTCACATCAGCATTTT,CASSPGSPSHQHF,TRBV18,TRBJ1-5,-,-
TGTGCCAGCAGCCCAAGATTCGAGGGGGCTAACTATGGCTACACCTTC,CASSPRFEGANYGYTF,TRBV7-6,TRBJ1-2,-,-
TGTGCCAGCAGTGCCTTCCACGAGCAGTACTTC,CASSAFHEQYF,TRBV6-1,TRBJ2-7,-,-
TGTGCCAGTAGGTTGACAGGGGGAGTGAATGAGCAGTTCTTC,CASRLTGGVNEQFF,TRBV19,TRBJ2-1,TRBD1,-
TGTGCCAGCAGTGAGGGCAGACCCTACGAGCAGTACTTC,CASSEGRPYEQYF,TRBV6-1,TRBJ2-7,-,-
TGTGCCATCAGTGAGTCCAAACGACTAGCAGTAGAGACCCAGTACTTC,CAISESKRLAVETQYF,TRBV10-3,TRBJ2-5,TRBD2,-
TGTGCCAGCAGCCCAACCCCGGGACTAGCGGGAGATAATGAGCAGTTCTTC,CASSPTPGLAGDNEQFF,TRBV7-3,TRBJ2-1,TRBD2,-
TGTGCCAGCAGTTTAAGAAGTGGGGCTCCCGTGGGGGGGGAGCTGTTTTTT,CASSLRSGAPVGGELFF,TRBV28,TRBJ2-2,-,-
TGTGCCAGCATGAACAGATATGGCTACACCTTC,CASMNRYGYTF,TRBV25-1,TRBJ1-2,-,-
TGTGCCAGCAGCTTAGAGCTGGGTATAGGGACCCAGTACTTC,CASSLELGIGTQYF,TRBV7-9,TRBJ2-5,-,once
TGTGCCAGCAGTTACTCATCGGGGTCTGGAAACACCATATATTTT,CASSYSSGSGNTIYF,TRBV6-5,TRBJ1-3,-,-
TGTGCCAGCAGTACCAACCGGGACTGGTTAATCTACGAGCAGTACTTC,CASSTNRDWLIYEQYF,TRBV2,TRBJ2-7,-,once
TGTGCCAGCAGCTTGACTGAGAACACTGAAGCTTTCTTT,CASSLTENTEAFF,TRBV5-8,TRBJ1-1,-,-
TGCGCCAGCAGCTTGGTCGGAGGGTACAATGAGCAGTTCTTC,CASSLVGGYNEQFF,TRBV5-1,TRBJ2-1,-,-
TGTGCCAGCAGTGAAGAGGGCTACGAGCAGTACTTC,CASSEEGYEQYF,TRBV6-1,TRBJ2-7,-,-
TGTGCCAGCAGTGCGCGGGACTCTACCTACGAGCAGTACTTC,CASSARDSTYEQYF,TRBV25-1,TRBJ2-7,-,-
TGTGCCACCGCCGGTCAGCCCTCCAGCGGGGAGCTGTTTTTT,CATAGQPSSGELFF,TRBV28,TRBJ2-2,-,-
TGCGCCAGCAGGAGGGGGAGAGGGACAGATACGCAGTATTTT,CASRRGRGTDTQYF,TRBV5-1,TRBJ2-3,-,once
TGTGCCAGCAGTTTTACAGGGGGCTCCTACGAGCAGTACTTC,CASSFTGGSYEQYF,TRBV28,TRBJ2-7,TRBD1,-
TGTGCCAGCAGTGAATATAGGGGTTTACAAGAGACCCAGTACTTC,CASSEYRGLQETQYF,TRBV25-1,TRBJ2-5,-,-
TGTGCCAGCAGCTTGGAAGGGGACGGGGATTTGGGGATAGACATTCAGTACTTC,CASSLEGDGDLGIDIQYF,TRBV5-6,TRBJ2-4,-,-
TGTGCCAGCAGTTTGCGAACCGGGACAGTTGGCAATCAGCCCCAGCATTTT,CASSLRTGTVGNQPQHF,TRBV28,TRBJ1-5,TRBD1,-
TGTGCCAGCAGCGCTAGTGGAACCTCCTACAATGAGCAGTTCTTC,CASSASGTSYNEQFF,TRBV9,TRBJ2-1,-,-
TGTGCCAGTAAAACAGGGGCCACAGGGCACGAGCAGTACTTC,CASKTGATGHEQYF,TRBV6-1,TRBJ2-7,TRBD1,-
TGCGCCAGCAGTCAGGGCGACAGGGGAAGGCCCCAGCATTTT,CASSQGDRGRPQHF,TRBV23-1,TRBJ1-5,TRBD1,-
TGTGCCATCAGTTGGGACAACCAAGAGACCCAGTACTTC,CAISWDNQETQYF,TRBV10-3,TRBJ2-5,-,-
TGTGCCAGCTCACCAACTCTAAGCGGACAGGGCACCAATGAGCAGTTCTTC,CASSPTLSGQGTNEQFF,TRBV18,TRBJ2-1,TRBD1,-
TGTGCCAGCAGTTTAGCAGGGGGTCAGCCCCAGCATTTT,CASSLAGGQPQHF,TRBV28,TRBJ1-5,TRBD1,-
TGCGCCAGCAGCCCGGGACGGAACACCGGGGAGCTGTTTTTT,CASSPGRNTGELFF,TRBV4-1,TRBJ2-2,-,-
TGTGCCAGCAGCCCTAGCGGTCCTCAAGAGACCCAGTACTTC,CASSPSGPQETQYF,TRBV7-9,TRBJ2-5,TRBD2,-
TGTGCCAGCAGCTCAAACAGGGTTTGGGAGCAGTACTTC,CASSSNRVWEQYF,TRBV7-9,TRBJ2-7,-,-
TGTGCCAGCACCACCGCCGGGACTAACTATGGCTACACCTTC,CASTTAGTNYGYTF,TRBV9,TRBJ1-2,-,-
TGTGCCAGCAGCGTAGTAGGTACTAGCGGGCTTGGCGATGAGCAGTTCTTC,CASSVVGTSGLGDEQFF,TRBV9,TRBJ2-1,TRBD2,-
TGTGCCAGCTCATACTGGGACAGGGTGGAGGAGACCCAGTACTTC,CASSYWDRVEETQYF,TRBV18,TRBJ2-5,TRBD1,-